Described below is a single T cell receptor beta chain sequence and its context. The data were taken from a study of blood T cell repertoires in COVID-19. Across the study: Sites across the United States, Italy and Spain contributed samples from acute and convalescent COVID-19.

Authors' processing steps: Estimated nucleated cell counts came from reference gene primer amplification. Sequencing was performed with immunoSEQ multiplex PCR; in TCRdb, only in-frame clones are kept and a portion is missing. V and J calls plus clone size are reproduced from that table; the DNA served to infer D and trimming. The repertoire holds around 100,000 clones, approximately 89% seen once, with 0.85% to 1% in the top ten. V was shortened by 5 bases and J by 5 bases, with 10 bases between the two germline ends. The germline V gene has CDR1 SNHLY and CDR2 FYNNEI. The CDR3 has 14 amino acids. This receptor was obtained from a man aged 55-75 years with acute or convalescent COVID-19. The gene calls are TRBV2 and TRBJ1-6; D is unresolved. The material sequenced was peripheral blood. CDR3 sequence (DNA): TGTGCCAGCAGTTGGGCAGGCGATAATTCACCCCTCCACTTT. Translation gives CASSWAGDNSPLHF.